This section outlines one TCR beta chain sequence together with its context. The antigen is unknown. The data are from a study of blood T cells in healthy people across ages. Overall study context: Template switching recovered approximately one barcoded beta molecule for every two T cells.

The authors isolated at least 6.5 million PBMCs per sample. Trimming cost V 6 bases and J 5 bases, with 20 bases left between them. The CDR3 spans 16 residues. The germline gives CDR1 MNHEY, CDR2 SVGAGI. The study's findings and limits: Fewer expanded clones and more diversity marked long-lived versus aged donors.

A second 7 to 11 cycle PCR used barcoded and J-beta primers. TCRdb reanalysed the 5' RACE reads using MiXCR and keeps one entry per CDR3 protein. The sample lists 1.5 million to 2 million distinct CDR3 sequences, approximately 30% occurring once. The chain carries TRBV6-5 and TRBJ1-5; a weak D match, TRBD1 (6 bases). The receptor's source is a woman under 40 in good health. Source material: blood. The CDR3 sequence: CASRDRGEGGDQPQHF. In nucleotides, the CDR3 is TGTGCCAGCAGGGACCGCGGGGAAGGGGGAGATCAGCCCCAGCATTTT.